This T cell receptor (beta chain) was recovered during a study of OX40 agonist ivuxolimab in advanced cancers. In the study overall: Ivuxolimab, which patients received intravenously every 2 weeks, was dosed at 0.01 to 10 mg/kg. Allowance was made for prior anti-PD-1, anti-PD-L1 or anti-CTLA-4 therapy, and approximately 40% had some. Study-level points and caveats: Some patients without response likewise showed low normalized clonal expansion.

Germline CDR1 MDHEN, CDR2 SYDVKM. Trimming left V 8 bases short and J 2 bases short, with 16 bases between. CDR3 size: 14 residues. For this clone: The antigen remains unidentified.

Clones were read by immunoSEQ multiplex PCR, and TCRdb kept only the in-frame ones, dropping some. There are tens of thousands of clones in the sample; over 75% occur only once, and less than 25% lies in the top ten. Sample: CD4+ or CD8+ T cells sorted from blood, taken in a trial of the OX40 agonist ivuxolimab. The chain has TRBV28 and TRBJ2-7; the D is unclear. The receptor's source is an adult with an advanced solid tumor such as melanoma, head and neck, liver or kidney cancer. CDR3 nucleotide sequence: TGTGCCAGCTTTGGTAGGACGGACCCCTACGAGCAGTACTTC. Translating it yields CASFGRTDPYEQYF. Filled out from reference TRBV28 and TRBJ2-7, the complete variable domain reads DVKVTQSSRYLVKRTGEKVFLECVQDMDHENMFWYRQDPGLGLRLIYFSYDVKMKEKGDIPEGYSVSREKKERFSLILESASTNQTSMYLCASFGRTDPYEQYFGPGTRLTVT.